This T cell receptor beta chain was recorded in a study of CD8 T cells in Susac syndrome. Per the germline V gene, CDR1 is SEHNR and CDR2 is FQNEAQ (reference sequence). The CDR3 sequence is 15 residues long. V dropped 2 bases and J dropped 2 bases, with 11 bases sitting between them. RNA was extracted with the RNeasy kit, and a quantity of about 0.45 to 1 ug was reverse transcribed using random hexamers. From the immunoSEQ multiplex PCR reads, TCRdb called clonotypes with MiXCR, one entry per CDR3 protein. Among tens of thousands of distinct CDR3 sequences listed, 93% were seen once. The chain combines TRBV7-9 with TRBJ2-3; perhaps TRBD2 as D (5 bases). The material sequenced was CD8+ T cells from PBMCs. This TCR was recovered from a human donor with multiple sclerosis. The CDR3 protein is CASSLSLAPTDTQYF. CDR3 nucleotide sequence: TGTGCCAGCAGCTTAAGCCTAGCCCCCACAGATACGCAGTATTTT.